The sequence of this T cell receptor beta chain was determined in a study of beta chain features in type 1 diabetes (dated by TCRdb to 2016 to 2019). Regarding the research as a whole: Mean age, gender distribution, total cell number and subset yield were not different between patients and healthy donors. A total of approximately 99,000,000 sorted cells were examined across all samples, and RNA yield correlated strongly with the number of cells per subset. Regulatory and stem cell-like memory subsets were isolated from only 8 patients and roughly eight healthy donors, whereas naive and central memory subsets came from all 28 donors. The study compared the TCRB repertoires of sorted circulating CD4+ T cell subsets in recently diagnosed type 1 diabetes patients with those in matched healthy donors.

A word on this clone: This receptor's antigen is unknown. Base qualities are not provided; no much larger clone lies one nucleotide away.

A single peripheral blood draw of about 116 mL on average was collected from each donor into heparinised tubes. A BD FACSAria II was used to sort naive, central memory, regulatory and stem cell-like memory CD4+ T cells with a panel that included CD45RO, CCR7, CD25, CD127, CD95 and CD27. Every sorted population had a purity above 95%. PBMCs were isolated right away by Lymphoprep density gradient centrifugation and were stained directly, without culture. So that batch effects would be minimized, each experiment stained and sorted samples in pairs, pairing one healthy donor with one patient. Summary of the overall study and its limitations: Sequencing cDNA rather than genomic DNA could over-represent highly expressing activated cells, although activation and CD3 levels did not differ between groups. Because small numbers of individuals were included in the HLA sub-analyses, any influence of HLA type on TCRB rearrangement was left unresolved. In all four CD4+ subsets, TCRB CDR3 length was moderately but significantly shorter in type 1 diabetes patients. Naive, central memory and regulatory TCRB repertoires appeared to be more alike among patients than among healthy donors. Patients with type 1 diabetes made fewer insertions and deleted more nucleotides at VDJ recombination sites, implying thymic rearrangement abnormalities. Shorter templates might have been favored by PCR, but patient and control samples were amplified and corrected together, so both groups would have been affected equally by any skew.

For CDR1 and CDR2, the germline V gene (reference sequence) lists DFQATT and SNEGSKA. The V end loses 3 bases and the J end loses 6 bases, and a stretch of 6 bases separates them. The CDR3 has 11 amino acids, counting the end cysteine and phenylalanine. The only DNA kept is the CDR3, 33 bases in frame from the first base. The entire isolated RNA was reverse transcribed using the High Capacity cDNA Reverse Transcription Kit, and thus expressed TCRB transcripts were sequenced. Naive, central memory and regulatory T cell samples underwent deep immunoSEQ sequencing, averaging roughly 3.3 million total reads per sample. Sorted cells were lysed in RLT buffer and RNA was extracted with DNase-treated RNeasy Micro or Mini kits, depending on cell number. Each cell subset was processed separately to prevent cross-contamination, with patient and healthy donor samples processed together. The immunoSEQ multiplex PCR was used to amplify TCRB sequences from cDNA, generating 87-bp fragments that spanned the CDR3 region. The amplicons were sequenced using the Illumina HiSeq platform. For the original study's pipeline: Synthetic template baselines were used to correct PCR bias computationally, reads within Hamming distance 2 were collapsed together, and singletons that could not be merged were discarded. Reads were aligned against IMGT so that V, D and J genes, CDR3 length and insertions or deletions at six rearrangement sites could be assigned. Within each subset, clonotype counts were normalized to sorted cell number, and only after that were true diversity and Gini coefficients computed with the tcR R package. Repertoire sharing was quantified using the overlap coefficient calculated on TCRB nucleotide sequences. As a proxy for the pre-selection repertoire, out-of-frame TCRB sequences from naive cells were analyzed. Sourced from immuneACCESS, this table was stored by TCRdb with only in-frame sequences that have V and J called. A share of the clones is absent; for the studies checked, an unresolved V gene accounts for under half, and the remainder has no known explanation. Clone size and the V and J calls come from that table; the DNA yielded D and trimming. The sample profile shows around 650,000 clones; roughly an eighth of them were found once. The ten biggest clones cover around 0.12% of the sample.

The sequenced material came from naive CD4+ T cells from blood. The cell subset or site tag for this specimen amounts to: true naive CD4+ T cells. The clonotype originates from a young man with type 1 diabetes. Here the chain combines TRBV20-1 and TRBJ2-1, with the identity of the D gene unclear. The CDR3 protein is CSASPANEQFF. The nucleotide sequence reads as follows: TGCAGTGCTAGTCCGGCCAATGAGCAGTTCTTC.